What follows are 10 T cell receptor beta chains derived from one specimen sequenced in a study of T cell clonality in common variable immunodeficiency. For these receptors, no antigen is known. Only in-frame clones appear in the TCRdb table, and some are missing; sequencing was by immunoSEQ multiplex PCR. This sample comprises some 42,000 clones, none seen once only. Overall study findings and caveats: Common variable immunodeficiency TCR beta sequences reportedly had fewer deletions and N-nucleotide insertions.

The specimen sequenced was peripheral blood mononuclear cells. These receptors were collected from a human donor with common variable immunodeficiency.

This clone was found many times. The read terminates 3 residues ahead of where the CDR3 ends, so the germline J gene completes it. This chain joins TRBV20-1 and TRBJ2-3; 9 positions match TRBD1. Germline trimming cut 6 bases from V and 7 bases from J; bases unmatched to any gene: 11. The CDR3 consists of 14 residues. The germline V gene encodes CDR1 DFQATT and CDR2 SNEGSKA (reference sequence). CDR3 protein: CSAPQGQGTNTQYF. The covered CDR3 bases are TGCAGTGCCCCTCAGGGACAGGGTACAAATACG.

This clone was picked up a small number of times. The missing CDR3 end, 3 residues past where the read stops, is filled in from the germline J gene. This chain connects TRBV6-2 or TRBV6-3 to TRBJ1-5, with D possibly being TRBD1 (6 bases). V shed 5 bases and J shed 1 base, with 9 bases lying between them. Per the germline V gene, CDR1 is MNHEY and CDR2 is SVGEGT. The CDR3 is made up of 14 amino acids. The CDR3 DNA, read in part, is TGTGCCAGCAGTCTGGGGGCCAGCAATCAGCCC. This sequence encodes CASSLGASNQP. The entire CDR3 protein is CASSLGASNQPQHF.

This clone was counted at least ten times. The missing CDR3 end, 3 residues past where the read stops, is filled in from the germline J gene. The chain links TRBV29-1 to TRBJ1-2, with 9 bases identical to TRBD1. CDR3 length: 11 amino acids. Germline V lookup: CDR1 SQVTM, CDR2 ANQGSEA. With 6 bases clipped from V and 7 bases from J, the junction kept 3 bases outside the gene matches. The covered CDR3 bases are TGCAGCGTACAGGGGGCCGGTGGC. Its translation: CSVQGAGG. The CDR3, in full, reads CSVQGAGGYTF.

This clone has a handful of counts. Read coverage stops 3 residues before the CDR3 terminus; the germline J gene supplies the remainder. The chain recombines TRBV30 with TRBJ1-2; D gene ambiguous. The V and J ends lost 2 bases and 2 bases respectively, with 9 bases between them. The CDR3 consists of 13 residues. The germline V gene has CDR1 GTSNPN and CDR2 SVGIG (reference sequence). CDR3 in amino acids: CAWSNRRNYGYTF. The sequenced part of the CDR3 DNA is TGTGCCTGGAGTAATCGCAGGAACTATGGC. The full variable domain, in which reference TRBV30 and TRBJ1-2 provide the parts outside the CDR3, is SQTIHQWPATLVQPVGSPLSLECTVEGTSNPNLYWYRQAAGRGLQLLFYSVGIGQISSEVPQNLSASRPQDRQFILSSKKLLLSDSGFYLCAWSNRRNYGYTFGSGTRLTVV.

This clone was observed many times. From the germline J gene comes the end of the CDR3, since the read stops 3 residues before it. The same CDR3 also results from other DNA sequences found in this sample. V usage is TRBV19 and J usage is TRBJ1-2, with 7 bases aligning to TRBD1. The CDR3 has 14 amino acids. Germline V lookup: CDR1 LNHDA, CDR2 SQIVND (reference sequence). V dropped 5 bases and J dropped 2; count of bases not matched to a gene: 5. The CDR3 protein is CASSPLGQNYGYTF. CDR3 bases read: TGTGCCAGTAGTCCACTGGGACAGAACTATGGC. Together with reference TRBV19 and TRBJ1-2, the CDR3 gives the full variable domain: DGGITQSPKYLFRKEGQNVTLSCEQNLNHDAMYWYRQDPGQGLRLIYYSQIVNDFQKGDIAEGYSVSREKKESFPLTVTSAQKNPTAFYLCASSPLGQNYGYTFGSGTRLTVV.

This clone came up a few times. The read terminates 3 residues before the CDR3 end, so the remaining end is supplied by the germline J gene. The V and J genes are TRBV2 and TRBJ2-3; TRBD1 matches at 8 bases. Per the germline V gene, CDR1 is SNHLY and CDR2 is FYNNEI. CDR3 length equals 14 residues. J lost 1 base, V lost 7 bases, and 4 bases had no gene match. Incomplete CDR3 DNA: TGTGCCAGCACTGCACAGGGGGGCACAGATACG. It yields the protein CASTAQGGTDT. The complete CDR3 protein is CASTAQGGTDTQYF.

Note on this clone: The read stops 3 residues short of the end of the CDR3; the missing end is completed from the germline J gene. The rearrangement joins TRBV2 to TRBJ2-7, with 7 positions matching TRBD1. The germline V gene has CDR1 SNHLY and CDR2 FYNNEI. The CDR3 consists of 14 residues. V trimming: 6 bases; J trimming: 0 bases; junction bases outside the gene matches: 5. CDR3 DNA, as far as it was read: TGTGCCAGCAGGAAGGACAGGAGCTCCTACGAG. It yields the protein CASRKDRSSYE. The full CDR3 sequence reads CASRKDRSSYEQYF.

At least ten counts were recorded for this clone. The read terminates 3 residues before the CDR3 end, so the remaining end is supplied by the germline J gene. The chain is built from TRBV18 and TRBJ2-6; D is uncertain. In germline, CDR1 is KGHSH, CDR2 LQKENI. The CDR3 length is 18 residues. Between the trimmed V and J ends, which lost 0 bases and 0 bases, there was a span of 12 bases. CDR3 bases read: TGTGCCAGCTCACCACCGTCGAACAGAGGCTCTGGGGCCAACGTC. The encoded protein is CASSPPSNRGSGANV. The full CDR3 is CASSPPSNRGSGANVLTF.

CDR3 DNA (partial): TGTGCCAGTACCACAGGCACAGTGCGGGAAAAA. Its translation is CASTTGTVREK. The entire CDR3 sequence reads CASTTGTVREKLFF. The V gene is TRBV19, the J gene TRBJ1-4; D perhaps matches TRBD1 (5 bases). The CDR3 goes on 3 residues after the read ends, and that part is filled in from the germline J gene. The germline V gene encodes CDR1 LNHDA and CDR2 SQIVND (reference sequence). This CDR3 comprises 14 residues. The V and J ends lost 7 bases and 8 bases respectively, with 17 bases between them. Combining the CDR3 with reference TRBV19 and TRBJ1-4 gives the whole variable domain DGGITQSPKYLFRKEGQNVTLSCEQNLNHDAMYWYRQDPGQGLRLIYYSQIVNDFQKGDIAEGYSVSREKKESFPLTVTSAQKNPTAFYLCASTTGTVREKLFFGSGTQLSVL.

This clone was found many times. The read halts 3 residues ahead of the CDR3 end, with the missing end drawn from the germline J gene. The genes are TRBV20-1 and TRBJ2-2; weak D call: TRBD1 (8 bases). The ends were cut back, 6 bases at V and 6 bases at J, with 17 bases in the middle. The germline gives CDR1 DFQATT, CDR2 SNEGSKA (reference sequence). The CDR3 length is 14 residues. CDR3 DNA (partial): TGCAGTGCCACACAGGGGGGAGGGCCCGGGGAG. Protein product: CSATQGGGPGE. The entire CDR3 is CSATQGGGPGELFF.